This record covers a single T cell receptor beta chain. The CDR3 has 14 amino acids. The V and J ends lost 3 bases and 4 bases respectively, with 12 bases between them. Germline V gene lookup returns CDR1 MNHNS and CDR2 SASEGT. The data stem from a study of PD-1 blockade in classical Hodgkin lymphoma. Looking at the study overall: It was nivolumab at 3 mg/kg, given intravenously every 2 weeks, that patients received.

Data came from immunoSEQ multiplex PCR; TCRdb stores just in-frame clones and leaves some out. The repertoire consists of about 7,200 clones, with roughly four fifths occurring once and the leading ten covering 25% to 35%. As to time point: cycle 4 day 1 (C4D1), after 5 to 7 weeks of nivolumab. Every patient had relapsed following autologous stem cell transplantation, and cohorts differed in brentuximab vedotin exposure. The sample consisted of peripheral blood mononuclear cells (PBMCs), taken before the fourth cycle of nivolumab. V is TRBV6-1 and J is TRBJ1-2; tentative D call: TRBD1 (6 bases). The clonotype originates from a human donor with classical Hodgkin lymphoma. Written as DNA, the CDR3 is TGTGCCAGCAGTGATTGGGGGCATGGCTATGGCTACACCTTC. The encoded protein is CASSDWGHGYGYTF.